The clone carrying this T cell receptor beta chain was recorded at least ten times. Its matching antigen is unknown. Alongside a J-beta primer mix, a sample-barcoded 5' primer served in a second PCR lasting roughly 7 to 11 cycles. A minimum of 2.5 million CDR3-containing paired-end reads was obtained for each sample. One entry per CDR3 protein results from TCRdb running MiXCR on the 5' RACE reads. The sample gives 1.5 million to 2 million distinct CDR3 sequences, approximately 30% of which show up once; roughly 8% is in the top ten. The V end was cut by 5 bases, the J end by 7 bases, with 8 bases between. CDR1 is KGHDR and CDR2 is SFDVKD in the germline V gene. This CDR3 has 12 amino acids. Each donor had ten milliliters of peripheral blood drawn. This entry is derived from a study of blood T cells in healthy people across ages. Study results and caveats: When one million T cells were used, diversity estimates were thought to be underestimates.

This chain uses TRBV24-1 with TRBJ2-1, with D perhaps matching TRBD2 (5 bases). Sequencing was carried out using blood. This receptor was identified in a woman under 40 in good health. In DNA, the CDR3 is TGTGCCACCAGTGGTGACTATAATGAGCAGTTCTTC. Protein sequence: CATSGDYNEQFF.